This entry features one TCR beta chain sequence. The data were taken from a study of blood T cell repertoires in COVID-19. Sequenced by immunoSEQ multiplex PCR; TCRdb stores in-frame clones only, minus some. The table has 200,000 to 250,000 clones, approximately 89% seen once; the top ten hold just under 6.5%. The Seattle patients joined while their infection was active and were tracked longitudinally afterward. V shed 5 bases and J 3 bases; nucleotides not matched to a gene: 3. Germline V gene lookup returns CDR1 MNHEY and CDR2 SMNVEV (reference sequence). The CDR3 covers 14 residues. Sequenced material: peripheral blood. This TCR was recovered from a woman in her twenties or thirties with COVID-19, enrolled during active disease. V and J are TRBV27 and TRBJ1-1; 10 bases match TRBD1. CDR3 protein: CASSRDRGYTEAFF. In nucleotides, the CDR3 is TGTGCCAGCAGTCGGGACAGGGGATACACTGAAGCTTTCTTT.